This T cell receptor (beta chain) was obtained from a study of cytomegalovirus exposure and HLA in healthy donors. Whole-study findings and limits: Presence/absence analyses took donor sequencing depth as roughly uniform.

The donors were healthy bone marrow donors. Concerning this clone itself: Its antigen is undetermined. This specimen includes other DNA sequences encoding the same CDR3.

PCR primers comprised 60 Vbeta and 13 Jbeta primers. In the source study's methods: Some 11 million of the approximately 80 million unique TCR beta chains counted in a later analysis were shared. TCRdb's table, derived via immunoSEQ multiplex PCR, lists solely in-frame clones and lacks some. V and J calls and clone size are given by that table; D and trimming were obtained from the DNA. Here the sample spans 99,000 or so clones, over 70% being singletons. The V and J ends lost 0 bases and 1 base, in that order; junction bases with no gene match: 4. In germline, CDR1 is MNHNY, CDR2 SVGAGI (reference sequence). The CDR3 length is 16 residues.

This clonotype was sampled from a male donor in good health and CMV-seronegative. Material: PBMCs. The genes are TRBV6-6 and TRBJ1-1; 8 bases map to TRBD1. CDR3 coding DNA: TGTGCCAGCAGTTACTCAGGCAGGGGGCGGAACACTGAAGCTTTCTTT. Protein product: CASSYSGRGRNTEAFF.